This T cell receptor (beta chain) was observed in a study of T cell responses to AZD1222 COVID-19 vaccine (dated by TCRdb to about 2021). The study in broad terms: A total of more than 230 trial participants underwent TCR sequencing, of whom roughly 210 had received two doses of AZD1222 and some 26 had received two doses of the MenACWY control vaccine. Trial participants were enrolled by age into 18-55, 56-69 and 70-plus year subgroups, with around 150, 28 and 57 TCR-sequenced participants respectively.

Read against the paper, the sample's time point label means: about 28 days (+/-7) after the second vaccine dose. Because spike-specific TCR depth and breadth did not differ between the two schedules, AZD1222 recipients who got a second dose at roughly 4 weeks were pooled with those who got a second dose at roughly 12 weeks. Vaccinee samples were obtained from the UK trials COV001 and COV002, which included a single-blind randomized controlled phase 2/3 trial of AZD1222 (ChAdOx1 nCoV-19) in healthy adults. For TCRbeta chain sequencing, PBMC samples from trial participants were taken at day 0 and at day 28 after the second dose. The CDR3 runs 16 residues from the cysteine to the phenylalanine. Just the 48-base CDR3 DNA is kept, in frame starting at base 1. V loses 2 bases, J loses 0 bases, and the germline ends lie 13 bases apart. CDR1 and CDR2 were assigned from the germline V gene as LGHNA and YNFKEQ.

As concerns this clone: What antigen it recognizes has not been identified. Base qualities are not at hand, and no much larger clone is one base apart.

Beyond this particular receptor, the publication reports: Spike-specific TCR breadth and depth rose significantly after two AZD1222 doses compared with day 0 and with MenACWY recipients. Because no samples from the day 14 peak response were available, repertoires could be characterized only after the peak T cell response. Participants were mostly white British, with more females than males. The authors suggested clonal diversity may have been underestimated. In the small 56-69-year group, the increase in depth fell short of significance, most likely because of low power. Epitopes outside the regions mutated in the B.1.351 and B.1.1.7 variants were reportedly recognized by nearly half of the unique spike-specific TCRs. Conclusions about previously exposed vaccinees were limited because only six AZD1222 recipients were SARS-CoV-2 seropositive at baseline. The whole spike protein was spanned by vaccine-associated CD4 TCRs, and dominant responses were seen in regions 160-218 and 743-854.

The CDR3 regions of human TCRbeta chains were subjected to immunosequencing. Per the authors' processing: TCRs in the repertoires were matched against a reference library of SARS-CoV-2-specific TCRs that had been generated with the MIRA antigen-specificity platform. Breadth was defined as the fraction of unique TCRs that were SARS-CoV-2-associated. Depth was defined as the fraction of total T cells that were SARS-CoV-2-associated. Using the MIRA data, every spike-specific TCR was mapped to the spike region that the TCR reacted to and assigned to either a CD4 or a CD8 class. Log10-transformed breadth and depth values were compared by one-way ANOVA with Sidak's multiple comparisons tests. This immuneACCESS table, as held by TCRdb, lists in-frame sequences with V and J called but not all clones. Of the missing ones, under half trace to an unresolved V gene in checked studies; the others have no known cause. V and J calls plus clone size are reproduced from that table; the DNA served to infer D and trimming. The sample contains roughly 150,000 clones, 88% of them found a single time. The top ten hold about 3.4% of the sample.

The rearrangement joined TRBV4-2 to TRBJ1-2, with a weak D call of TRBD1 (6 bases match). Sequenced here: peripheral blood, sampled 28 days after the second AZD1222 dose. The source is an adult who received the AZD1222 COVID-19 vaccine. The base sequence is TGTGCCAGCAGCCAATCCGCCAGGGGAGCTAACTATGGCTACACCTTC. Translation gives CASSQSARGANYGYTF.